The next 14 T cell receptor beta chains were all read from a single sample in a study of T cell responses to AZD1222 COVID-19 vaccine. The repertoire was sequenced with immunoSEQ multiplex PCR; TCRdb's copy has only in-frame clones and lacks some. This sample has 75,000 to 85,000 clones, with 60% to 85% found just once. The sample in question was peripheral blood, obtained 28 days after the second dose of the MenACWY control vaccine. The receptor source for this set is an adult who received the MenACWY meningococcal vaccine as a control.

This sequence joins TRBV3-1 (or the pseudogene TRBV3-2) and TRBJ2-7, with D perhaps matching TRBD1 (6 bases). The length of the CDR3 is 12 residues. Germline V CDR1 and CDR2: LGHDT, YNNKEL (reference sequence). V gave up 4 bases and J gave up 3 bases, with 7 bases separating them. The CDR3, as DNA: TGTGCCAGCAGCCGACAGGACTACGAGCAGTACTTC. The encoded protein is CASSRQDYEQYF.

This clone was counted a few times. The chain links TRBV6-1 to TRBJ2-7, with 8 bases identical to TRBD1. Germline V gene data show CDR1 as MNHNS and CDR2 as SASEGT. V lost 3 bases, J lost 4 bases, and 11 bases stayed unmatched. The CDR3 contains 16 residues. DNA of the CDR3: TGTGCCAGCAGTGATTTTGGGTCAGGGGGCGGGTACGAGCAGTACTTC. Translated, it gives CASSDFGSGGGYEQYF.

This clone was seen a few times. This chain joins TRBV6-5 and TRBJ1-1; 7 positions agree with TRBD1. The CDR3 totals 15 residues. Germline V gene sequence: CDR1 MNHEY, CDR2 SVGAGI. The V segment lost 0 bases and the J segment 3 bases; nucleotides outside the gene matches: 4. The CDR3 sequence is CASSYSNTGDTEAFF. The DNA of the CDR3 is TGTGCCAGCAGTTACTCGAACACAGGGGACACTGAAGCTTTCTTT.

V gene TRBV10-3 combines with J gene TRBJ1-1, with TRBD1 as a possible D gene (6 bases). The V end was cut by 5 bases, the J end by 6 bases, with 19 bases between. The CDR3 runs to 15 residues. Looked up from germline, CDR1 is ENHRY and CDR2 is SYGVKD. The CDR3 nucleotides are TGTGCCATCAGTAAAAGTGTCAGGGGCCCAGCTGAAGCTTTCTTT. Protein sequence: CAISKSVRGPAEAFF.

The chain carries TRBV12-3 or TRBV12-4 and TRBJ1-1; no definite D call. V was pared by 5 bases and J by 0 bases, with 7 bases between. This CDR3 is built from 13 residues. The CDR3 here is CASSPALNTEAFF. For the CDR3, the DNA is TGTGCCAGCAGTCCAGCTTTGAACACTGAAGCTTTCTTT.

V and J are TRBV6-5 and TRBJ1-4; maybe TRBD1 (5 bases). CDR3 length equals 13 residues. Germline CDR1 MNHEY, CDR2 SVGAGI. Trimming shortened V by 8 bases and J by 8 bases, and 15 bases separated the two germline ends. Here the CDR3 reads CASRGKGREKLFF. CDR3 sequence (DNA): TGTGCCAGCCGGGGCAAAGGTCGGGAAAAACTGTTTTTT.

In this sample, this clone turned up a few times. This chain uses TRBV19 with TRBJ2-7; 8 nucleotides match TRBD1. In germline, CDR1 is LNHDA, CDR2 SQIVND (reference sequence). The CDR3 totals 15 residues. Trimming cost V 5 bases and J 1 base; bases outside gene matches: 7. The CDR3 DNA sequence: TGTGCCAGTAGTCCCGGGACAGGACCGTCCTACGAGCAGTACTTC. Translating gives CASSPGTGPSYEQYF. Based on the CDR3 plus reference TRBV19 and TRBJ2-7, the full variable domain is DGGITQSPKYLFRKEGQNVTLSCEQNLNHDAMYWYRQDPGQGLRLIYYSQIVNDFQKGDIAEGYSVSREKKESFPLTVTSAQKNPTAFYLCASSPGTGPSYEQYFGPGTRLTVT.

The chain employs TRBV30 and TRBJ1-1, with D unclear. Trimming cost V 4 bases and J 1 base, with 10 bases left between them. The CDR3 contains 13 residues. CDR1 GTSNPN and CDR2 SVGIG come from the germline V gene (reference sequence). This CDR3 is CAWTGVGNTEAFF. CDR3 nucleotide sequence: TGTGCCTGGACTGGGGTGGGGAACACTGAAGCTTTCTTT.

Turning to this clone: One end of the junction fails to match germline, which may point to a read error. The chain has TRBV6-5 and TRBJ2-2; D unresolved. CDR1 MNHEY and CDR2 SVGAGI come from the germline V gene. This CDR3 is 15 amino acids long. CDR3 loop: CASSYSQENTRELFF. The CDR3 nucleotides read TGTGCCAGCAGTTACTCCCAGGAGAACACCAGGGAGCTGTTTTTT.

V and J are TRBV10-3 and TRBJ1-1, with 10 positions matching TRBD1. V shed 6 bases and J 7 bases; nucleotides not matched to a gene: 5. Germline V gene lookup returns CDR1 ENHRY and CDR2 SYGVKD. The CDR3 is 13 amino acids. The CDR3 nucleotides are TGTGCCATCAGATCGGACAGGGGGATTGAAGCTTTCTTT. Residues: CAIRSDRGIEAFF.

J is TRBJ2-3 and V is TRBV14; 12 bases are a match to TRBD2. After removal of 8 bases from V and 6 bases from J, the junction contained 21 bases not matched to a gene. This CDR3 has 19 residues. Germline V gene lookup returns CDR1 SGHDN and CDR2 FVKESK. CDR3 DNA: TGTGCCAGCCCCGTGTCCCCTTTGTTACTAGCGGGAGGAAGGGATACGCAGTATTTT. This translates into CASPVSPLLLAGGRDTQYF.

The count of this clone is one. V and J are TRBV9 and TRBJ1-1, with TRBD1 matching 7 bases. There are 16 residues in the CDR3. Trimming at V came to 3 bases and at J to 3 bases, leaving 11 bases not matched to a gene. Germline V gives CDR1 SGDLS, CDR2 YYNGEE. The CDR3 bases are TGTGCCAGCAGCGCCCGACAGGGATTGGAGGACACTGAAGCTTTCTTT. Residues: CASSARQGLEDTEAFF.

The CDR3 reads CASSPGDRGWNTEAFF. CDR3 coding DNA: TGTGCCAGCTCACCGGGGGACAGGGGGTGGAACACTGAAGCTTTCTTT. The J gene is TRBJ1-1, the V gene TRBV18; TRBD1 agrees at 11 bases. There are 16 residues in the CDR3. The J segment lost 1 base and the V segment lost 3 bases, leaving 4 bases of the junction unmatched. Per germline, CDR1 KGHSH and CDR2 LQKENI.

As regards this clone: The same CDR3 arises from other DNA sequences in this sample as well. V gene TRBV6-5 combines with J gene TRBJ1-1; D call uncertain. CDR3 size: 13 residues. From germline, CDR1 is MNHEY and CDR2 SVGAGI. With 9 bases removed from V and 0 bases from J, the gap between germline ends came to 11 bases. The CDR3 DNA reads TGTGCCAGTCGAGGGCGTATGAACACTGAAGCTTTCTTT. Translating gives CASRGRMNTEAFF.